One T cell receptor beta chain is described in this entry. Primers included in the PCR were 60 Vbeta and 13 Jbeta primers. Some clones are missing from TCRdb's copy, which holds only in-frame ones; the method was immunoSEQ multiplex PCR. This repertoire includes roughly 34,000 clones. Trimming took 6 bases from V and 2 from J; bases not matched to a gene: 10. Germline CDR1 SGHNT, CDR2 YYREEE (reference sequence). This CDR3 has 16 residues. The source of the sample is a study of cytomegalovirus exposure and HLA in healthy donors. This receptor was obtained from a woman in her thirties or forties in good health and CMV-seropositive. The sequenced sample consisted of PBMCs. The J gene is TRBJ2-3, the V gene TRBV5-4; 9 bases map to TRBD2. CDR3 loop: CASTMGSGRTTDTQYF. In nucleotides, the CDR3 is TGTGCCAGCACTATGGGGAGCGGGAGGACCACAGATACGCAGTATTTT.